The rows below give T cell receptor beta chains drawn from one sample of a study of CD8 T cells in Susac syndrome. One entry per CDR3 protein, called by TCRdb with MiXCR from the immunoSEQ multiplex PCR reads. The sample has 250,000 to 350,000 distinct CDR3 sequences; about 91% are singletons. The source material was CD4+ T cells from PBMCs. These receptors came from a human donor with multiple sclerosis. Both conserved end residues are part of each CDR3. Each record gives: D gene, V gene, J gene, clone size, CDR3 DNA, CDR3 protein. The D gene is left open where the match is weak. Part of the rows lack a size; the others show once, few, many or a class for expanded clones.

d_call: .
v_call: TRBV15
j_call: TRBJ1-5
clone_size: .
cdr3_nt: TGTGCCACCAGCAGCGGCCAGGCTTTCAATCAGCCCCAGCATTTT
cdr3_aa: CATSSGQAFNQPQHF

d_call: .
v_call: TRBV6-4
j_call: TRBJ1-1
clone_size: few
cdr3_nt: TGTGCCAGCAGTGACTCATCGAGGGGGACTGAAGCTTTCTTT
cdr3_aa: CASSDSSRGTEAFF

d_call: TRBD1
v_call: TRBV5-1
j_call: TRBJ1-4
clone_size: few
cdr3_nt: TGCGCCAGCAGCTCAACAGGGACAGCTAATGAAAAACTGTTTTTT
cdr3_aa: CASSSTGTANEKLFF

d_call: TRBD2
v_call: TRBV6-2/TRBV6-3
j_call: TRBJ2-3
clone_size: .
cdr3_nt: TGTGCCAGCAGTTACGGGGGACTAGTAGCAGATACGCAGTATTTT
cdr3_aa: CASSYGGLVADTQYF

d_call: .
v_call: TRBV4-1
j_call: TRBJ1-1
clone_size: .
cdr3_nt: TGCGCCAGCAGAGATTCCAGGGGTAAGTCTGAAGCTTTCTTT
cdr3_aa: CASRDSRGKSEAFF

d_call: .
v_call: TRBV9
j_call: TRBJ2-6
clone_size: .
cdr3_nt: TGTGCCAGCAGCGTGGCCCCCCGTATCTCTGGGGCCAACGTCCTGACTTTC
cdr3_aa: CASSVAPRISGANVLTF

d_call: .
v_call: TRBV12-5
j_call: TRBJ2-5
clone_size: .
cdr3_nt: TGTGCTAGTGGTTTGGCTGAAGAGACCCAGTACTTC
cdr3_aa: CASGLAEETQYF

d_call: TRBD1
v_call: TRBV18
j_call: TRBJ1-1
clone_size: .
cdr3_nt: TGTGCCAGCTCACTGACGGACAGGGAAGCTTTCTTT
cdr3_aa: CASSLTDREAFF

d_call: TRBD2
v_call: TRBV27
j_call: TRBJ2-1
clone_size: .
cdr3_nt: TGTGCCAGCAGTTTGGGGCGGGAGCGGGTGGGGCAGTTCTTC
cdr3_aa: CASSLGRERVGQFF

d_call: .
v_call: TRBV2
j_call: TRBJ1-6
clone_size: .
cdr3_nt: TGTGCCAGCCTGGTGACGCCATATAATTCACCCCTCCACTTT
cdr3_aa: CASLVTPYNSPLHF

d_call: TRBD2
v_call: TRBV20-1
j_call: TRBJ2-1
clone_size: once
cdr3_nt: TGCAAACAGCGGGGGCCGTACAATGAGCAGTTCTTC
cdr3_aa: CKQRGPYNEQFF

d_call: TRBD2
v_call: TRBV7-9
j_call: TRBJ2-7
clone_size: .
cdr3_nt: TGTGCCAGCAGGCCCTTTACTAGCGGGGGTGGCGAGCAGTACTTC
cdr3_aa: CASRPFTSGGGEQYF

d_call: .
v_call: TRBV19
j_call: TRBJ2-4
clone_size: once
cdr3_nt: TGTGCCAGTAAGGAGGCAGGGGCGCAGGCCAAAAACATTCAGTACTTC
cdr3_aa: CASKEAGAQAKNIQYF

d_call: TRBD2
v_call: TRBV12-3/TRBV12-4
j_call: TRBJ2-3
clone_size: .
cdr3_nt: TGTGCCAGCAGTTACCACACTAGCGGGAGGGGAAGCGGGGTTTTTCGTACGCAGTATTTT
cdr3_aa: CASSYHTSGRGSGVFRTQYF

d_call: TRBD2
v_call: TRBV5-4
j_call: TRBJ2-1
clone_size: .
cdr3_nt: TGTGCCAGTACCGCCGGGAGGGACGGCGAGCAGTTCTTC
cdr3_aa: CASTAGRDGEQFF

d_call: .
v_call: TRBV9
j_call: TRBJ1-1
clone_size: .
cdr3_nt: TGTGCCAGCAGCGTAGAGACCCAGAGCACTGAAGCTTTCTTT
cdr3_aa: CASSVETQSTEAFF

d_call: TRBD2
v_call: TRBV5-1
j_call: TRBJ2-5
clone_size: .
cdr3_nt: TGCGCCAGCAGCCTATGGACTAGCGGAAAAGAGACCCAGTACTTC
cdr3_aa: CASSLWTSGKETQYF

d_call: TRBD1
v_call: TRBV19
j_call: TRBJ1-5
clone_size: .
cdr3_nt: TGTGCCAGTAGTATCGGGACAGGGGGAGATCAGCCCCAGCATTTT
cdr3_aa: CASSIGTGGDQPQHF

d_call: .
v_call: TRBV10-3
j_call: TRBJ2-3
clone_size: .
cdr3_nt: TGTGCCATCAGTGAGCCATCAAGGATGGGCACAGATACGCAGTATTTT
cdr3_aa: CAISEPSRMGTDTQYF

d_call: .
v_call: TRBV23-1
j_call: TRBJ2-3
clone_size: .
cdr3_nt: TGCGCCAGCAGTCAATCGGGGGACTTTTACCAGGCAGATACGCAGTATTTT
cdr3_aa: CASSQSGDFYQADTQYF

d_call: .
v_call: TRBV20-1
j_call: TRBJ2-1
clone_size: .
cdr3_nt: TGCAGTGCTATGTGGAGTCAGTACAATGAGCAGTTCTTC
cdr3_aa: CSAMWSQYNEQFF

d_call: .
v_call: TRBV3-1
j_call: TRBJ2-2
clone_size: .
cdr3_nt: TGTGCCAGCAGAAGAGGGGGGGCCGGGGAGCTGTTTTTT
cdr3_aa: CASRRGGAGELFF

d_call: TRBD2
v_call: TRBV25-1
j_call: TRBJ2-1
clone_size: .
cdr3_nt: TGTGCCAGCAGTACCAGCGGGAGACGGACCGAGCAGTTCTTC
cdr3_aa: CASSTSGRRTEQFF

d_call: .
v_call: TRBV28
j_call: TRBJ1-2
clone_size: .
cdr3_nt: TGTGCCAGCAGTTTTGACCAACGGTCATATGGCTACACCTTC
cdr3_aa: CASSFDQRSYGYTF

d_call: .
v_call: TRBV10-3
j_call: TRBJ2-3
clone_size: .
cdr3_nt: TGTGCCATCTCTGGTCCCTCCCCTAGCACAGATACGCAGTATTTT
cdr3_aa: CAISGPSPSTDTQYF

d_call: .
v_call: TRBV2
j_call: TRBJ2-1
clone_size: .
cdr3_nt: TGTGCCAGCACTACAGGGAGCCTGTACAATGAGCAGTTCTTC
cdr3_aa: CASTTGSLYNEQFF

d_call: .
v_call: TRBV28
j_call: TRBJ2-4
clone_size: .
cdr3_nt: TGTGCCAGCAGTTTAGAAGCCAAAAACATTCAGTACTTC
cdr3_aa: CASSLEAKNIQYF

d_call: .
v_call: TRBV29-1
j_call: TRBJ2-7
clone_size: .
cdr3_nt: TGCAGCGTTGAGGCGCAAGCAGACGAGCAGTACTTC
cdr3_aa: CSVEAQADEQYF

d_call: TRBD1
v_call: TRBV7-9
j_call: TRBJ1-2
clone_size: .
cdr3_nt: TGTGCCAGCAGCCCCGACCTGGGACAGGCGGGGGGCTACACCTTC
cdr3_aa: CASSPDLGQAGGYTF

d_call: .
v_call: TRBV5-4
j_call: TRBJ2-7
clone_size: .
cdr3_nt: TGTGCCAGCAGCACTGAGGGTGTCTACGAGCAGTACTTC
cdr3_aa: CASSTEGVYEQYF

d_call: TRBD2
v_call: TRBV29-1
j_call: TRBJ2-1
clone_size: .
cdr3_nt: TGCAGCGCCGTGATTAGCGGGAGGTTCAGTGAGCAGTTCTTC
cdr3_aa: CSAVISGRFSEQFF

d_call: TRBD1
v_call: TRBV20-1
j_call: TRBJ1-6
clone_size: .
cdr3_nt: TGCAGTGCTTACTACGACAGGGCTGTTCGGTCACCCCTCCACTTT
cdr3_aa: CSAYYDRAVRSPLHF